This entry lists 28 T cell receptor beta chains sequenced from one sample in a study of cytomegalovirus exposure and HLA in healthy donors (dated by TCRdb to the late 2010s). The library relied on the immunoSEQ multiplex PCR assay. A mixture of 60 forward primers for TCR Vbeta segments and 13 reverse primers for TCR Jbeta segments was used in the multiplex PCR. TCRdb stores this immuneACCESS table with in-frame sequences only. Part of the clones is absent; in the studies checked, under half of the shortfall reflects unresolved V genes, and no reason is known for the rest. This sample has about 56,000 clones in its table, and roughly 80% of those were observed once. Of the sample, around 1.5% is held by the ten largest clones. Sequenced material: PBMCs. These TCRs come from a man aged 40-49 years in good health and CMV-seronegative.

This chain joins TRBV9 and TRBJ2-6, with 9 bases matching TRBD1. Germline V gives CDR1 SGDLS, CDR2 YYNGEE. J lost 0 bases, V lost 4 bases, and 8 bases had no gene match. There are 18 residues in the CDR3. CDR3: CASSTRDRVGSGANVLTF. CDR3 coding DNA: TGTGCCAGCAGCACGAGGGACAGGGTTGGCTCTGGGGCCAACGTCCTGACTTTC.

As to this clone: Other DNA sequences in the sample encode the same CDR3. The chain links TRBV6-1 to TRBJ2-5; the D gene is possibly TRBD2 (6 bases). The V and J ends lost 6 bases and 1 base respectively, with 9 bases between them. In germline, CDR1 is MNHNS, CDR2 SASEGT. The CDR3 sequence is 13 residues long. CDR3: CASSGGSQETQYF. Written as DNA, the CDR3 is TGTGCCAGCAGCGGGGGATCCCAAGAGACCCAGTACTTC.

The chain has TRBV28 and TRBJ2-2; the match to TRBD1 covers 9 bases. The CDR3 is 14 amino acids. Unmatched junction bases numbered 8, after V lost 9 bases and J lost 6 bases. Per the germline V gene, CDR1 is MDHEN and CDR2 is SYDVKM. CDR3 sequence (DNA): TGTGCCAGTACCCGGGACAGGGCGGCCGGGGAGCTGTTTTTT. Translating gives CASTRDRAAGELFF.

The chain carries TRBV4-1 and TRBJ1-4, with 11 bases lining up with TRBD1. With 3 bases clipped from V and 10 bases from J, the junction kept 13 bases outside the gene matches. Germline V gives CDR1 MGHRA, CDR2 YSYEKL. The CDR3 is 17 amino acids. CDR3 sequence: CASSQGQGGVILGKLFF. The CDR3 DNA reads TGCGCCAGCAGCCAGGGACAGGGGGGGGTTATTTTAGGAAAACTGTTTTTT.

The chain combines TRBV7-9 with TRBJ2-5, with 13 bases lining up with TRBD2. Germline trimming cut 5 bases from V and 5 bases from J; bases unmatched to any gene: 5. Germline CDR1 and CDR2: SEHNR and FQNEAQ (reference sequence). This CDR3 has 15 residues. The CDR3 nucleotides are TGTGCCAGCAGCCCGGGACTAGCGGGGTGGGAGACCCAGTACTTC. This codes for CASSPGLAGWETQYF.

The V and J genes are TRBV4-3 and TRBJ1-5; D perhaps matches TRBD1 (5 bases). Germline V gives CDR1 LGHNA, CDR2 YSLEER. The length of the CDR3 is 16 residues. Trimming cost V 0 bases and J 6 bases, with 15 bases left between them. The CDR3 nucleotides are TGCGCCAGCAGCCAAGATGATTCCGGGGGACCTCAGCCCCAGCATTTT. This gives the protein CASSQDDSGGPQPQHF.

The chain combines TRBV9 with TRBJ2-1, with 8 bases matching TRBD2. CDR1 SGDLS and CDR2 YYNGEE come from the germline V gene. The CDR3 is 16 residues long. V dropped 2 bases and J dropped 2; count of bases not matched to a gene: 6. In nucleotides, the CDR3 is TGTGCCAGCAGCGTTCTCGGGGGGGGCACCTACAATGAGCAGTTCTTC. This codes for CASSVLGGGTYNEQFF.

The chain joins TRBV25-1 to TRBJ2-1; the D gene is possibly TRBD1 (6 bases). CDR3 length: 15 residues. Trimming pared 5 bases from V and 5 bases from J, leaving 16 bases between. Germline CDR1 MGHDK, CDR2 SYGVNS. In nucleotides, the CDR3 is TGTGCCAGCAGTCGACCCGGGACACAAAACAATGAGCAGTTCTTC. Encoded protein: CASSRPGTQNNEQFF.

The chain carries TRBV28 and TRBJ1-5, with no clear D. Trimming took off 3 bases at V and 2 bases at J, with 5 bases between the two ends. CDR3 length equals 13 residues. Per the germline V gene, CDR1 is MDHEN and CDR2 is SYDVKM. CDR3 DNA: TGTGCCAGCAGTTTGAGCGGCAATCAGCCCCAGCATTTT. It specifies CASSLSGNQPQHF.

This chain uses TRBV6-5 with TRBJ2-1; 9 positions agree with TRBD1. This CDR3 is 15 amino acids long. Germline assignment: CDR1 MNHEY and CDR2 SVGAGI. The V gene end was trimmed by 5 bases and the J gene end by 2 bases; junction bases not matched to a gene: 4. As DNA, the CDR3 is TGTGCCAGCAGTCCAACAGGGGGCGCCTACAATGAGCAGTTCTTC. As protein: CASSPTGGAYNEQFF.

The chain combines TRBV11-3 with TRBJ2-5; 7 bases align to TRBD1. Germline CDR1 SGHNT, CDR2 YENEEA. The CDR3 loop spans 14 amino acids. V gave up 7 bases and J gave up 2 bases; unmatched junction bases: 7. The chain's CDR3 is CASTAGTVQETQYF. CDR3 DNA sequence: TGTGCCAGCACCGCCGGGACAGTTCAAGAGACCCAGTACTTC.

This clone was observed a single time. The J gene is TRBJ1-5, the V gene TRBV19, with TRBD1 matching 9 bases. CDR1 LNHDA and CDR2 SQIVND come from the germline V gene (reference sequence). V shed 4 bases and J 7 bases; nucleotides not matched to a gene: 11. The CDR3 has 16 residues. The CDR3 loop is CASSTKGQGVGQPQHF. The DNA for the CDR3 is TGTGCCAGTAGTACCAAGGGACAGGGAGTTGGACAGCCCCAGCATTTT.

CDR3 sequence: CASSLAGRSLEQYF. The CDR3, as DNA: TGTGCCAGCAGCTTAGCAGGTCGGTCTTTAGAGCAGTACTTC. The J gene is TRBJ2-7, the V gene TRBV5-6; D gene uncertain. The CDR3 is 14 residues long. Germline-derived CDR1 and CDR2 are SGHDT and YYEEEE. V dropped 2 bases and J dropped 7 bases, with 16 bases sitting between them.

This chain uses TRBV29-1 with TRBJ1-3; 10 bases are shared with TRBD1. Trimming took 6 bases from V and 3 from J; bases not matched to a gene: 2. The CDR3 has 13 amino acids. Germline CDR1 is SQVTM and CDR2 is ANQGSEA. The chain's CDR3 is CSVGTGVGNTIYF. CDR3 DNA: TGCAGCGTGGGGACAGGGGTTGGAAACACCATATATTTT.

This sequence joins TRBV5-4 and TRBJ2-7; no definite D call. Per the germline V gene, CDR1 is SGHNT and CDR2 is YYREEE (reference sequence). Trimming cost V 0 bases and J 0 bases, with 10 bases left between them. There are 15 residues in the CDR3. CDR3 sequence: CASSLGTLSSYEQYF. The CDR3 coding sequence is TGTGCCAGCAGCTTGGGCACCCTTAGCTCCTACGAGCAGTACTTC.

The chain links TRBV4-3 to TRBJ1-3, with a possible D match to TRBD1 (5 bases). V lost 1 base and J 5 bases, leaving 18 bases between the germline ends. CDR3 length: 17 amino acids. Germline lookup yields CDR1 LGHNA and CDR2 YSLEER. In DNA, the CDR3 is TGCGCCAGCAGCCAAGCCCCCGGAGGAGGGGCTCGAAACACCATATATTTT. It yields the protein CASSQAPGGGARNTIYF.

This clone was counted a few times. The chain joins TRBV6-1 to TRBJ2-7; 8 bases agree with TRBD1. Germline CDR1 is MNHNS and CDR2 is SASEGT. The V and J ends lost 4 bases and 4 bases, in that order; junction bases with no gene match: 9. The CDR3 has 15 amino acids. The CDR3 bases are TGTGCCAGCAGTGGGAAGACAGGGGCGACGTACGAGCAGTACTTC. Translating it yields CASSGKTGATYEQYF.

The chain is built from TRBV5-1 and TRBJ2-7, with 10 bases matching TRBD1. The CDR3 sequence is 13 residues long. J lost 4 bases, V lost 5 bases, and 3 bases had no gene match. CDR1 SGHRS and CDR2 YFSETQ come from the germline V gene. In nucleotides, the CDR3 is TGCGCCAGCAGAGAGGGACAGGGGTACGAGCAGTACTTC. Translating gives CASREGQGYEQYF.

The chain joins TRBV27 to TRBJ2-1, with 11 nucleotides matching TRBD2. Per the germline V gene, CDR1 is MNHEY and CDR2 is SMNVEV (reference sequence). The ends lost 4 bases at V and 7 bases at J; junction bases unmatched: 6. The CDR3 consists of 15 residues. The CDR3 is CASSSLAGAKNEQFF. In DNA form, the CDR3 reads TGTGCCAGCAGTTCACTAGCGGGGGCCAAAAATGAGCAGTTCTTC.

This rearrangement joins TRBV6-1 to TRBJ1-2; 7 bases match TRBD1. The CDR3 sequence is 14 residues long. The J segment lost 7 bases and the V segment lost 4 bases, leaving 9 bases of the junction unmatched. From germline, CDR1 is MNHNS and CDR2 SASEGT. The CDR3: CASSGPDRLGGYTF. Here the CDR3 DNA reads TGTGCCAGCAGTGGACCGGACAGGCTAGGTGGCTACACCTTC.

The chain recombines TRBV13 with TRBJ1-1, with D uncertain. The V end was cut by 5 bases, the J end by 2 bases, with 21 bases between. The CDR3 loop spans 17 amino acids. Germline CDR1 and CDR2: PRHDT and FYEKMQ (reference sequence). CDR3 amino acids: CASSRETLLALNTEAFF. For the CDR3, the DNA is TGTGCCAGCAGCCGCGAAACCCTATTAGCCTTAAACACTGAAGCTTTCTTT.

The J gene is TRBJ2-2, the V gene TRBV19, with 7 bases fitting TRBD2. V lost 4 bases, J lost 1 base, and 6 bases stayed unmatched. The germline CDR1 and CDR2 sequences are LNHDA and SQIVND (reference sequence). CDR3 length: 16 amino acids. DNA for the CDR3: TGTGCCAGTAGTACTCTCGGGGGGATGAACACCGGGGAGCTGTTTTTT. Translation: CASSTLGGMNTGELFF.

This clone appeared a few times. The DNA for the CDR3 is TGCGCCAGCAGCCAAGTCGGCCCGGGAGGGAACTATGGCTACACCTTC. Translating it yields CASSQVGPGGNYGYTF. The chain combines TRBV4-1 with TRBJ1-2, with D hard to call. Trimming took off 1 base at V and 2 bases at J, with 14 bases between the two ends. The CDR3 covers 16 residues. CDR1 is MGHRA and CDR2 is YSYEKL in the germline V gene.

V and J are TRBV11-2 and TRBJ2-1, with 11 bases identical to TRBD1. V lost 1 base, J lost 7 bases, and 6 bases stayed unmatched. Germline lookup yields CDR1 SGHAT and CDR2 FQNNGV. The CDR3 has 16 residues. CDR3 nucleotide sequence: TGTGCCAGCAGCTTAGCCGGACAGGGGGCGCTAAATGAGCAGTTCTTC. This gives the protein CASSLAGQGALNEQFF.

The CDR3 sequence: CASTREWGGQGETQYF. The CDR3 DNA reads TGTGCCAGCACCCGAGAGTGGGGGGGCCAAGGGGAGACCCAGTACTTC. The gene calls are TRBV4-2 and TRBJ2-5; D is possibly TRBD2 (7 bases). The CDR3 covers 16 residues. Germline V lookup: CDR1 LGHNA, CDR2 YNFKEQ. Trimming cost V 7 bases and J 5 bases, with 23 bases left between them.

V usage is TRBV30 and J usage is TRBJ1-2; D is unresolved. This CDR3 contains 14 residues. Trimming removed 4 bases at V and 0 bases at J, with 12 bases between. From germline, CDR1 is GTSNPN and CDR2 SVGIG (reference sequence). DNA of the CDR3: TGTGCCTGGAATGCGGGCGACTCTAACTATGGCTACACCTTC. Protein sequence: CAWNAGDSNYGYTF.

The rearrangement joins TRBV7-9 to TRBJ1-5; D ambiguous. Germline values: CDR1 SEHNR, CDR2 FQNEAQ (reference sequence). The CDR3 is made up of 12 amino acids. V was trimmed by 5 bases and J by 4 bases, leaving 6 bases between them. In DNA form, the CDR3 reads TGTGCCAGCAGCATACAAAATCAGCCCCAGCATTTT. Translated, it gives CASSIQNQPQHF.

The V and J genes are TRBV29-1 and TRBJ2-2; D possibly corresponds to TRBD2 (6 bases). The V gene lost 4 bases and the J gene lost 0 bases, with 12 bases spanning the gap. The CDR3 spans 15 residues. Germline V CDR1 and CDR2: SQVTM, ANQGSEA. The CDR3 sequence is CSVGGVLPNTGELFF. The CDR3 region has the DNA TGCAGCGTTGGCGGGGTCCTCCCGAACACCGGGGAGCTGTTTTTT.